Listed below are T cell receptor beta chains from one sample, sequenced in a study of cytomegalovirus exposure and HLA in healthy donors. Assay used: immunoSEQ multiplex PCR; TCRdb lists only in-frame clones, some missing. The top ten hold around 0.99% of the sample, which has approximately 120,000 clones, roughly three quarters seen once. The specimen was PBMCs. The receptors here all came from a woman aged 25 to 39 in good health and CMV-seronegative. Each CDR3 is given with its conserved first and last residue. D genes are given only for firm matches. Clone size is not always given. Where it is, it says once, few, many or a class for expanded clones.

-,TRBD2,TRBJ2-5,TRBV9,TGTGCCAGCAGCCCGAGGACTAGCGTAGAGACCCAGTACTTC,CASSPRTSVETQYF
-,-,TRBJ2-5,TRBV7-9,TGTGCCAGCAGCTTAGGAGGGTGGGAGACCCAGTACTTC,CASSLGGWETQYF
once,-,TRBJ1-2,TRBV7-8,TGTGCCAGCAGCTTAGGGACAGCTTTTAACTATGGCTACACCTTC,CASSLGTAFNYGYTF
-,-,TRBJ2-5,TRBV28,TGTGCCAGCAGTTTCGGGGTGTCTCAGGAGACCCAGTACTTC,CASSFGVSQETQYF
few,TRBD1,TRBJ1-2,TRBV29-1,TGCAGCGTTGGCCCGCGGACAGGGAACTATGGCTACACCTTC,CSVGPRTGNYGYTF
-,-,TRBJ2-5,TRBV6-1,TGTGCCAGCAGCCTGGGGGCAGGACAAGAGACCCAGTACTTC,CASSLGAGQETQYF
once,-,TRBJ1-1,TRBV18,TGTGCCAGCTCACCACCGAGGGGGGGGACTGAAGCTTTCTTT,CASSPPRGGTEAFF
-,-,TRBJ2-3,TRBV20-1,TGCAGTGCCGGGAGCACAGATACGCAGTATTTT,CSAGSTDTQYF
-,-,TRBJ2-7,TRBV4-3,TGCGCCAGCAGCCAAGATCTACGGGGGAGTCTTTACGAGCAGTACTTC,CASSQDLRGSLYEQYF
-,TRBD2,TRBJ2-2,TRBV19,TGTGCCAGTAGTATCTTAGCGGGAGGCACCGGGGAGCTGTTTTTT,CASSILAGGTGELFF
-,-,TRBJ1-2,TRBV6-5,TGTGCCAGCAGTTACCGGGGGGCGGACTATGGCTACACCTTC,CASSYRGADYGYTF
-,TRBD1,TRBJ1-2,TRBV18,TGTGCCAGCTCCCCGGGACAGGGTTGGTATGGCTACACCTTC,CASSPGQGWYGYTF
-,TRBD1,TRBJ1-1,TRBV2,TGTGCCAGCAGTGAACGGACAGGGAACACTGAAGCTTTCTTT,CASSERTGNTEAFF
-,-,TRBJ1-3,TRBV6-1,TGTGCCAGCAGTGAAATGGCGGGGAGCTCTGGAAACACCATATATTTT,CASSEMAGSSGNTIYF
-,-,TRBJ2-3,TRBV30,TGTGCCTGGACTCCGGGACTTAACACAGATACGCAGTATTTT,CAWTPGLNTDTQYF
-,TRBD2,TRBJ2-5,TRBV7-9,TGTGCCAGCAGCTTAAGACTAGCGGGAGCGCCTCTCCAAGAGACCCAGTACTTC,CASSLRLAGAPLQETQYF
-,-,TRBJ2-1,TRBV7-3,TGTGCCAGCAGCCTGAGGGGCGGGGCGTTATCCTACAATGAGCAGTTCTTC,CASSLRGGALSYNEQFF
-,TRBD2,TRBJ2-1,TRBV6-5,TGTGCCAGCCTAGCTTGGGGGGGCAATGAGCAGTTCTTC,CASLAWGGNEQFF
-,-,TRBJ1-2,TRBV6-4,TGTGCCAGCAGTGACTCTGCGGGGTTCTATGGCTACACCTTC,CASSDSAGFYGYTF
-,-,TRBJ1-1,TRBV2,TGTGCCAGCGGGTTCGGACAAGGACGCATGAACACTGAAGCTTTCTTT,CASGFGQGRMNTEAFF
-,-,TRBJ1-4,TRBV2,TGTGCCAGCAGTAAGGGGGAAAAACTGTTTTTT,CASSKGEKLFF
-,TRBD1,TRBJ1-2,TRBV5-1,TGCGCCAGCAGCTCCCGAGGACAGGGCTTCAATGGCTACACCTTC,CASSSRGQGFNGYTF
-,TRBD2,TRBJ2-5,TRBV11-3,TGTGCCAGCAGCTCCGGGACTAGCGGGGGGGCGTGGACCCAGTACTTC,CASSSGTSGGAWTQYF
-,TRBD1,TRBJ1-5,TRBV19,TGTGCCAGTAGTATGGGGGACAGCCCTCAGCCCCAGCATTTT,CASSMGDSPQPQHF
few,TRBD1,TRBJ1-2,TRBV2,TGTGCCAGCAGCCTGCTGCCTACAGGGGGTGGGGGCTACACCTTC,CASSLLPTGGGGYTF